The rows below give T cell receptor beta chains drawn from one sample of a study of CD8 T cells in ankylosing spondylitis. MiXCR was run by TCRdb on the 5' RACE reads, yielding one entry per CDR3 protein. The sample consists of some 140,000 distinct CDR3 sequences, roughly 8.3% of them appearing once. Input material: synovial fluid, either unsorted or a sorted T cell fraction (not recorded which). These receptor sequences come from a male donor with ankylosing spondylitis. Both conserved end residues are part of each CDR3. A D gene is named only where the DNA matches it firmly. Rows may omit the clone size; those that give it use once, few, many or a size class.

J gene	V gene	D gene	clone size	CDR3 protein	CDR3 DNA
TRBJ2-7	TRBV20-1	-	-	CSARETYEQYF	TGCAGTGCTAGAGAGACTTACGAGCAGTACTTC
TRBJ2-7	TRBV5-1	TRBD1	many	CASSLWDRGYEQYF	TGCGCCAGCAGCTTATGGGACAGGGGTTACGAGCAGTACTTC
TRBJ2-5	TRBV4-2	TRBD2	many	CASSPGTSGGPQETQYF	TGTGCCAGCAGCCCTGGGACTAGCGGGGGACCTCAAGAGACCCAGTACTTC
TRBJ2-7	TRBV2	-	few	CASGQGYEQYF	TGTGCCAGCGGCCAGGGGTACGAGCAGTACTTC
TRBJ1-3	TRBV14	-	many	CASSQGFSGNTIYF	TGTGCCAGCAGCCAAGGGTTCTCTGGAAACACCATATATTTT
TRBJ2-7	TRBV7-2	-	-	CASRLDGAGYEQYF	TGTGCCAGCAGATTAGATGGGGCAGGGTACGAGCAGTACTTC
TRBJ2-7	TRBV6-2/TRBV6-3	-	many	CASSYRADEQYF	TGTGCCAGCAGTTACCGTGCCGACGAGCAGTACTTC
TRBJ1-2	TRBV20-1	-	few	CSAPLAGPNYGYTF	TGCAGTGCCCCGCTGGCAGGGCCTAACTATGGCTACACCTTC
TRBJ2-7	TRBV20-1	TRBD1	many	CSARVAGGYEQYF	TGCAGTGCTAGAGTGGCAGGGGGCTACGAGCAGTACTTC
TRBJ1-1	TRBV12-3/TRBV12-4	TRBD1	many	CASGGGAGATEAFF	TGTGCCAGCGGAGGGGGCGCGGGTGCTACTGAAGCTTTCTTT
TRBJ2-3	TRBV12-3/TRBV12-4	TRBD1	-	CASSRYRGPFTDTQYF	TGTGCCAGCAGTAGGTACAGGGGCCCGTTCACAGATACGCAGTATTTT
TRBJ2-3	TRBV6-2/TRBV6-3	-	many	CASTPRDTDTQYF	TGTGCCAGTACCCCCCGGGACACAGATACGCAGTATTTT
TRBJ2-5	TRBV11-3	-	many	CASSLESQETQYF	TGTGCCAGCAGCTTGGAGAGCCAGGAGACCCAGTACTTC
TRBJ1-5	TRBV10-3	TRBD1	many	CAISERGQGLNQPQHF	TGTGCCATCAGTGAGCGGGGACAGGGCCTTAATCAGCCCCAGCATTTT
TRBJ2-1	TRBV20-1	-	many	CSARWLDNEQFF	TGCAGTGCCCGCTGGCTAGACAATGAGCAGTTCTTC
TRBJ2-5	TRBV24-1	-	many	CATSDFGETQYF	TGTGCCACCAGTGATTTCGGAGAGACCCAGTACTTC
TRBJ2-7	TRBV20-1	-	many	CSARTRFEQYF	TGCAGTGCTAGGACTAGGTTCGAGCAGTACTTC
TRBJ2-1	TRBV24-1	TRBD2	many	CATSAPGGRGSYNEQFF	TGTGCCACCAGTGCCCCTGGCGGGAGGGGCTCCTACAATGAGCAGTTCTTC
TRBJ1-6	TRBV7-3	-	many	CASSAVGTGNSPLHF	TGTGCCAGCAGTGCCGTGGGGACGGGAAATTCACCCCTCCACTTT
TRBJ2-7	TRBV11-1	-	few	CASSTPWSSGYEQYF	TGTGCCAGCAGCACCCCTTGGAGTAGCGGCTACGAGCAGTACTTC
TRBJ1-5	TRBV29-1	-	many	CSVDRGTYSNQPQHF	TGCAGCGTTGATAGGGGCACCTATAGCAATCAGCCCCAGCATTTT
TRBJ1-6	TRBV10-3	-	-	CAISGNRADSPLHF	TGTGCCATCAGTGGAAACAGGGCCGATTCACCCCTCCACTTT
TRBJ1-1	TRBV7-2	-	many	CASSLYTGNTEAFF	TGTGCCAGCAGCTTATATACAGGGAACACTGAAGCTTTCTTT
TRBJ1-2	TRBV6-5	-	many	CASSYSRQNYGYTF	TGTGCCAGCAGTTACTCTAGACAGAACTATGGCTACACCTTC
TRBJ2-1	TRBV6-6	-	-	CASGSRTYNEQFF	TGTGCTTCAGGGTCCCGGACTTACAATGAGCAGTTCTTT
TRBJ2-1	TRBV7-3	TRBD2	few	CACSLSRLAGGPFNNEQFF	TGTGCCTGCAGTTTAAGTCGTCTAGCGGGAGGGCCGTTCAACAATGAGCAGTTCTTC
TRBJ2-1	TRBV28	-	many	CASSFGISSSYNEQFF	TGTGCCAGCAGTTTTGGGATTAGCAGCTCCTACAATGAGCAGTTCTTC
TRBJ2-7	TRBV5-5	TRBD1	-	CASSLTISTGVPYEQYF	TGTGCCAGCAGCTTAACAATATCGACAGGGGTTCCCTACGAGCAGTACTTC
TRBJ1-2	TRBV2	-	few	CASSVSQLNYGYTF	TGTGCCAGCAGTGTGAGCCAGCTTAACTATGGCTACACCTTC
TRBJ2-2	TRBV5-6	-	few	CASSLVGEYLPGELFF	TGTGCCAGCAGCTTGGTTGGGGAGTATCTCCCCGGGGAGCTGTTTTTT
TRBJ2-7	TRBV3-1	-	many	CASSFTGNSYEQYF	TGTGCCAGCAGCTTCACCGGGAACTCCTACGAGCAGTACTTC
TRBJ1-6	TRBV20-1	-	few	CSAVTDNNSPLHF	TGCAGTGCCGTGACAGACAATAATTCACCCCTCCACTTT
TRBJ2-3	TRBV5-1	-	many	CASSIDGLSTDTQYF	TGCGCCAGCAGCATCGACGGATTAAGCACAGATACGCAGTATTTT
TRBJ1-1	TRBV6-1	-	-	CASNWIEGTEAFF	TGTGCCAGCAACTGGATCGAGGGGACTGAAGCTTTCTTT
TRBJ2-5	TRBV6-2/TRBV6-3	-	-	CASSPTGPQETQYF	TGTGCCAGCAGTCCTACGGGACCACAAGAGACCCAGTACTTC
TRBJ2-1	TRBV28	TRBD2	few	CASSLSGLATGGGGEQFF	TGTGCCAGCAGTTTGTCGGGACTAGCAACGGGTGGTGGGGGTGAGCAGTTCTTC
TRBJ2-1	TRBV18	-	-	CASSPPVRRSSNEQFF	TGTGCCAGCTCCCCCCCGGTTAGGAGAAGTTCCAATGAGCAGTTCTTC
TRBJ1-1	TRBV7-6	-	-	CASSLVEDTEAFF	TGTGCCAGCAGCTTAGTTGAAGACACTGAAGCTTTCTTT
TRBJ1-6	TRBV20-1	-	few	CSARRSGTVFNSPLHF	TGCAGTGCTAGAAGGTCTGGGACGGTTTTTAATTCACCCCTCCACTTT
TRBJ2-6	TRBV27	-	few	CASSLAPSASGANVLTF	TGTGCCAGCAGTTTAGCCCCTTCAGCCTCTGGGGCCAACGTCCTGACTTTC
TRBJ2-5	TRBV20-1	-	many	CSAQRGWDFQETQYF	TGCAGTGCCCAAAGGGGGTGGGACTTCCAAGAGACCCAGTACTTC
TRBJ2-5	TRBV12-3/TRBV12-4	-	-	CASSSYRIGQQETQYF	TGTGCCAGCAGTTCTTATAGGATAGGACAGCAAGAGACCCAGTACTTC
TRBJ2-1	TRBV11-2	TRBD1	-	CASSPMTGSYNEQFF	TGTGCCAGCAGCCCCATGACAGGGTCCTACAATGAGCAGTTCTTC
TRBJ2-7	TRBV29-1	-	many	CSVEFGARYEQYF	TGCAGCGTTGAATTTGGGGCGCGGTACGAGCAGTACTTC
TRBJ1-2	TRBV28	-	many	CASYPVDSYGYTF	TGTGCCAGTTATCCGGTGGATTCCTATGGCTACACCTTC
TRBJ2-7	TRBV7-2	-	-	CASSLAGRTSYEQYF	TGTGCCAGCAGCTTAGCTGGACGGACCTCCTACGAGCAGTACTTC
TRBJ2-1	TRBV28	TRBD1	many	CASSSPSAGGHTYYNEQFF	TGTGCCAGCAGTTCACCGTCAGCAGGGGGTCATACCTACTACAATGAGCAGTTCTTC
TRBJ2-3	TRBV20-1	TRBD2	-	CSASESGGLTDTQYF	TGCAGTGCTAGTGAAAGCGGGGGCCTCACAGATACGCAGTATTTT
TRBJ2-7	TRBV7-9	TRBD1	many	CASSLAQTGGYEQYF	TGTGCCAGCAGCTTAGCGCAAACAGGGGGCTACGAGCAGTACTTC
TRBJ1-4	TRBV24-1	TRBD1	many	CATSDAQGAGGEKLFF	TGTGCCACCAGTGATGCACAGGGTGCAGGGGGTGAAAAACTGTTTTTT
TRBJ2-6	TRBV4-3	TRBD1	-	CASSQDRTTGGHSGANVLTF	TGCGCCAGCAGCCAAGATCGGACGACAGGGGGCCACTCTGGGGCCAACGTCCTGACTTTC
TRBJ1-5	TRBV7-2	-	many	CASSYRDSQPQHF	TGTGCCAGCAGCTACAGGGATTCTCAGCCCCAGCATTTT
TRBJ1-4	TRBV7-2	-	-	CASSLGQFGGKLFF	TGTGCCAGCAGCTTAGGACAGTTTGGTGGAAAACTGTTTTTT
TRBJ2-3	TRBV28	-	many	CASSLFRTTNTQYF	TGTGCCAGCAGTTTATTTCGTACTACAAATACGCAGTATTTT
TRBJ1-1	TRBV18	-	many	CASSPPELDTEAFF	TGTGCCAGCTCACCACCAGAACTAGACACTGAAGCTTTCTTT